The 14 T cell receptor beta chains reported below all come from one sample, sequenced in a study of blood T cell repertoires in COVID-19. Sequenced by immunoSEQ multiplex PCR; TCRdb stores in-frame clones only, minus some. The table shows about 250,000 clones, with approximately 88% occurring only once. What was sequenced was peripheral blood. Receptors were obtained from a woman younger than 45 with COVID-19, enrolled during active disease.

This clone appeared once. This chain joins TRBV27 and TRBJ2-1; 11 nucleotides line up with TRBD2. The J segment lost 4 bases and the V segment lost 5 bases, leaving 10 bases of the junction unmatched. Per germline, CDR1 MNHEY and CDR2 SMNVEV (reference sequence). The CDR3 contains 17 residues. The CDR3 region is CASSPWTSGPPYNEQFF. CDR3 nucleotides: TGTGCCAGCAGTCCTTGGACTAGCGGGCCGCCTTACAATGAGCAGTTCTTC.

The chain has TRBV6-6 and TRBJ2-1; 12 bases are a match to TRBD2. V was clipped by 7 bases and J by 6 bases; unmatched bases: 7. CDR1 is MNHNY and CDR2 is SVGAGI in the germline V gene (reference sequence). CDR3 length: 15 residues. CDR3 sequence reads: CASTLAGGPPNEQFF. The DNA of the CDR3 is TGTGCCAGCACCCTAGCGGGAGGGCCACCCAATGAGCAGTTCTTC.

The chain recombines TRBV27 with TRBJ2-7, with a possible D match to TRBD2 (5 bases). This CDR3 has 14 residues. The germline V gene has CDR1 MNHEY and CDR2 SMNVEV (reference sequence). Trimming pared 3 bases from V and 5 bases from J, leaving 14 bases between. CDR3 DNA sequence: TGTGCCAGCAGTTTCGGTCGGGGTAGCAACGAGCAGTACTTC. Its protein is CASSFGRGSNEQYF.

The rearrangement uses TRBV18 and TRBJ2-7; D is undetermined. The CDR3 runs 14 residues. Trimming removed 0 bases from V and 3 bases from J, with 9 bases in between. CDR1 KGHSH and CDR2 LQKENI come from the germline V gene. CDR3 region: CASSPPSNIYEQYF. The CDR3, as DNA: TGTGCCAGCTCACCACCTAGCAACATCTACGAGCAGTACTTC.

The chain couples TRBV2 to TRBJ1-1; maybe TRBD1 (6 bases). The CDR3 sequence is 14 residues long. Per the germline V gene, CDR1 is SNHLY and CDR2 is FYNNEI. With 4 bases removed from V and 1 base from J, the gap between germline ends came to 10 bases. The CDR3 reads CASSVLQGNTEAFF. DNA for the CDR3: TGTGCCAGCAGTGTTCTACAGGGGAACACTGAAGCTTTCTTT.

J is TRBJ2-5 and V is TRBV2, with TRBD2 identical over 10 bases. The CDR3 is 13 amino acids. Losses at the gene ends were 3 bases for V and 5 bases for J; bases not matched to a gene: 0. Germline-derived CDR1 and CDR2 are SNHLY and FYNNEI. The CDR3 region is CASSEGLAETQYF. Here the CDR3 DNA reads TGTGCCAGCAGTGAGGGACTAGCGGAGACCCAGTACTTC.

The chain uses TRBV27 and TRBJ1-1; D possibly corresponds to TRBD1 (6 bases). Trimming cost V 0 bases and J 11 bases, with 19 bases left between them. The CDR3 runs to 15 residues. CDR1 is MNHEY, CDR2 SMNVEV, per germline (reference sequence). CDR3 loop: CASSLSDRITLGAFF. The DNA for the CDR3 is TGTGCCAGCAGTTTATCGGACAGAATAACACTCGGGGCTTTCTTT.

V is TRBV4-3 and J is TRBJ2-1; 7 bases line up with TRBD1. J lost 2 bases, V lost 3 bases, and 1 base had no gene match. Germline CDR1 and CDR2: LGHNA and YSLEER. The CDR3 covers 14 residues. The CDR3 region has the DNA TGCGCCAGCAGCCACGGGACAGCCTACAATGAGCAGTTCTTC. It specifies CASSHGTAYNEQFF.

Here the CDR3 reads CASSSPGQTYNEQFF. CDR3 DNA: TGTGCCAGCAGCTCCCCGGGACAAACGTACAATGAGCAGTTCTTC. The rearrangement links TRBV7-9 to TRBJ2-1; a possible D gene is TRBD1 (6 bases). Germline V gives CDR1 SEHNR, CDR2 FQNEAQ (reference sequence). The CDR3 extends over 15 amino acids. V dropped 4 bases and J dropped 4 bases, with 14 bases sitting between them.

This clone occurred once. The chain is built from TRBV5-1 and TRBJ2-5; D may be TRBD1 (6 bases). V lost 4 bases to trimming and J lost 2 bases, with 15 bases between them. This CDR3 comprises 15 residues. Germline CDR1 SGHRS, CDR2 YFSETQ. The CDR3 DNA reads as TGCGCCAGCAGCCCGGGGACACCGAAGCAAGAGACCCAGTACTTC. This translates into CASSPGTPKQETQYF.

J is TRBJ2-1 and V is TRBV7-2; TRBD1 aligns across 8 bases. The V and J ends lost 4 bases and 8 bases, in that order; junction bases with no gene match: 7. CDR3 size: 14 residues. CDR1 is SGHTA, CDR2 FQGNSA, per germline. CDR3 in amino acids: CASSSGTGFYEQFF. CDR3 coding DNA: TGTGCCAGCAGCTCCGGGACAGGCTTCTATGAGCAGTTCTTC.

This clone appeared a single time. The V call is TRBV19, the J call TRBJ2-3; D remains unclear. The CDR3 spans 15 residues. The germline V gene encodes CDR1 LNHDA and CDR2 SQIVND (reference sequence). The ends were cut back, 2 bases at V and 1 base at J, with 10 bases in the middle. The CDR3 region is CASSIPSPGTDTQYF. CDR3 bases: TGTGCCAGTAGTATACCCTCTCCCGGCACAGATACGCAGTATTTT.

J is TRBJ2-2 and V is TRBV4-3, with 9 bases lining up with TRBD2. Germline CDR1 and CDR2: LGHNA and YSLEER. CDR3 length: 16 amino acids. The ends lost 1 base at V and 7 bases at J; junction bases unmatched: 7. In DNA, the CDR3 is TGCGCCAGCAGCCAAGGTAGCGGGAGCAGGGACGGGGAGCTGTTTTTT. Amino acids: CASSQGSGSRDGELFF.

The chain uses TRBV5-4 and TRBJ1-1; D is undetermined. Trimming took off 0 bases at V and 0 bases at J, with 12 bases between the two ends. The CDR3 is 16 residues long. Germline V gene lookup returns CDR1 SGHNT and CDR2 YYREEE (reference sequence). The CDR3 region is CASSLGRTGMNTEAFF. The CDR3 DNA follows: TGTGCCAGCAGCTTGGGCCGGACGGGGATGAACACTGAAGCTTTCTTT.